The rows below give T cell receptor beta chains drawn from one sample of a study of T cells in Graves' hyperthyroidism and ophthalmopathy. TCRdb re-analysed the multiplex PCR reads in MiXCR, keeping a single row per CDR3 protein. Of 490,000 or so distinct CDR3 sequences in the sample, roughly 22% were seen once. Sequencing was performed on blood. The receptors derive from a woman in her 70s with Graves' ophthalmopathy. CDR3s include the opening cysteine and the closing phenylalanine or tryptophan. The order of the fields is J gene, V gene, clone size, CDR3 protein. Clone size is given for some rows only: seen once, a few or many times, or a class if the clone is expanded.

J: TRBJ1-6
V: TRBV3-1
size: many
CDR3: CASSQSFESPLHF

J: TRBJ2-5
V: TRBV2
size: few
CDR3: CASSGLGRQLQETQYF

J: TRBJ2-1
V: TRBV5-6
size: NA
CDR3: CASSLRQGSVMSYNEQFF

J: TRBJ2-3
V: TRBV20-1
size: many
CDR3: CSARGFQDTQYF

J: TRBJ2-3
V: TRBV5-1
size: NA
CDR3: CASSPGLREPTDTQYF

J: TRBJ1-2
V: TRBV6-1
size: NA
CDR3: CAIRAGNYGYAF

J: TRBJ2-1
V: TRBV19
size: NA
CDR3: CASSMGALEQFF

J: TRBJ1-1
V: TRBV3-1
size: many
CDR3: CASSQEQVATEAFF

J: TRBJ1-2
V: TRBV7-9
size: many
CDR3: CASSFTGYGYTF

J: TRBJ1-4
V: TRBV5-1
size: NA
CDR3: CASSSGSSTNEKLFF

J: TRBJ2-2
V: TRBV27
size: NA
CDR3: CASTRQGRTGELFF

J: TRBJ2-5
V: TRBV12-3/TRBV12-4
size: few
CDR3: CASSPSPGTGTQYF

J: TRBJ2-1
V: TRBV6-2/TRBV6-3
size: NA
CDR3: CASRRSGRYRTYNEQFF

J: TRBJ2-7
V: TRBV29-1
size: many
CDR3: CSVAPGPGLDFYEQYF

J: TRBJ1-2
V: TRBV7-9
size: few
CDR3: CASSLSQGAGYTF

J: TRBJ1-1
V: TRBV14
size: few
CDR3: CASSRKHRNAEAFF

J: TRBJ2-7
V: TRBV6-1
size: NA
CDR3: CASRDWTGDSGEQYF

J: TRBJ2-3
V: TRBV19
size: NA
CDR3: CASSRTHDYTQYF

J: TRBJ1-6
V: TRBV10-1
size: NA
CDR3: CASDSTGRNSPLHF

J: TRBJ2-1
V: TRBV5-1
size: NA
CDR3: CASSLFSGARLYNEQFF

J: TRBJ1-2
V: TRBV2
size: few
CDR3: CASSETGGGGYTF

J: TRBJ1-2
V: TRBV9
size: NA
CDR3: CASSLGWVDGNYGYTF

J: TRBJ2-7
V: TRBV15
size: NA
CDR3: CATSRDRREGREQYF

J: TRBJ2-3
V: TRBV7-8
size: NA
CDR3: CASSLMASGITDTQYF

J: TRBJ2-5
V: TRBV6-2/TRBV6-3
size: many
CDR3: CASSYISGKETQYF

J: TRBJ2-3
V: TRBV20-1
size: many
CDR3: CSATLAGGSTDTQYF

J: TRBJ2-2
V: TRBV7-2
size: few
CDR3: CASSLVGGAGELFF

J: TRBJ1-3
V: TRBV9
size: NA
CDR3: CASSVSGQVANTIYF

J: TRBJ1-5
V: TRBV6-2/TRBV6-3
size: many
CDR3: CASSYNTGTGYNQPQHF

J: TRBJ1-5
V: TRBV20-1
size: NA
CDR3: CSATGQEANQPQHF

J: TRBJ2-1
V: TRBV7-6
size: NA
CDR3: CACSLGDSSYNEQFF

J: TRBJ2-5
V: TRBV5-1
size: few
CDR3: CASSYNRDRETQYF

J: TRBJ2-7
V: TRBV24-1
size: few
CDR3: CATGTGINEQYF

J: TRBJ2-1
V: TRBV7-3
size: NA
CDR3: CASSLAGVGYNEQFF

J: TRBJ2-3
V: TRBV28
size: NA
CDR3: CATSTGALPDTQYF

J: TRBJ2-7
V: TRBV20-1
size: NA
CDR3: CSARGTSGRDEQYF

J: TRBJ2-1
V: TRBV9
size: NA
CDR3: CASSVSGILSNEQFF